These T cell receptor beta chains were read from a single sample in a study of T cells in localized non-small cell lung cancer. Produced via immunoSEQ multiplex PCR; TCRdb's table is partial and in-frame only. This sample yields about 92,000 clones, of which under 95% are seen a single time; roughly 4.3% belongs to the top ten. Material: PBMCs, obtained before any cancer treatment. All receptors come from a woman aged 35 to 70 with stage II squamous cell lung carcinoma. Each CDR3 is given with its conserved first and last residue. A D gene is named only where the DNA matches it firmly. Clone size is stated in some rows and not others, as once, few, many or a class when expanded.

>TRBJ2-7|12|TRBV28|.|TRBD1
CASTRTGREQYF
TGTGCCAGCACCCGGACAGGGCGCGAGCAGTACTTC
>TRBJ2-4|14|TRBV7-2|.|.
CASSLRQDRGIQYF
TGTGCCAGCAGCTTACGTCAGGATCGAGGCATTCAGTACTTC
>TRBJ2-7|14|TRBV28|.|.
CASSAGDSLYEQYF
TGTGCCAGCAGCGCAGGAGATAGCCTCTACGAGCAGTACTTC
>TRBJ1-2|18|TRBV11-2|once|.
CASSLMLPLDRKDNGYTF
TGTGCCAGCAGCCTCATGTTACCTTTGGACAGAAAAGATAATGGCTACACCTTC
>TRBJ2-1|17|TRBV12-2|.|.
CASRLPPTSGNTDEQFF
TGTGCAAGTCGCTTACCGCCGACTAGCGGGAATACCGATGAGCAGTTCTTC
>TRBJ1-4|14|TRBV5-4|.|.
CALGGGATNEKLFF
TGTGCCCTGGGGGGGGGAGCTACTAATGAAAAACTGTTTTTT
>TRBJ2-2|13|TRBV15|.|.
CATSADHTGELFF
TGTGCCACCAGCGCCGACCACACCGGGGAGCTGTTTTTT
>TRBJ2-6|15|TRBV10-3|.|.
CAISGQGSGANVLTF
TGTGCCATCAGTGGGCAGGGCTCTGGGGCCAACGTCCTGACTTTC
>TRBJ1-5|16|TRBV2|.|TRBD1
CASTQGGRVRVQPQHF
TGTGCCAGCACACAGGGGGGAAGGGTCAGGGTTCAGCCCCAGCATTTT
>TRBJ1-1|15|TRBV9|.|.
CASSVSATSGREAFF
TGTGCCAGCAGCGTGTCCGCCACGAGTGGGCGGGAGGCTTTCTTT
>TRBJ2-2|13|TRBV6-1|.|.
CASSGRRAGELFF
.
>TRBJ2-5|11|TRBV7-2|few|.
CASSVQETQYF
TGTGCCAGCAGCGTCCAAGAGACCCAGTACTTC
>TRBJ1-3|13|TRBV2|.|.
CASSGASGNTIYF
TGTGCCAGCAGTGGGGCCTCTGGAAACACCATATATTTT
>TRBJ2-2|13|TRBV7-7|.|.
CASSPKNTGELFF
TGTGCTAGCAGCCCGAAAAACACCGGGGAGCTGTTTTTT
>TRBJ1-5|14|TRBV5-1|.|.
CASSPTAGNQPQHF
TGCGCCAGCAGCCCGACGGCGGGCAATCAGCCCCAGCATTTT
>TRBJ2-1|13|TRBV2|.|.
CAQQGSRYNEQFF
TGTGCCCAGCAGGGCAGCCGATACAATGAGCAGTTCTTC
>TRBJ2-7|15|TRBV13|.|TRBD2
CASSWWTSGSYEQYF
TGTGCCAGCAGCTGGTGGACTAGCGGTTCCTACGAGCAGTACTTC
>TRBJ2-2|19|TRBV19|few|.
CASSMTYGGRTPGSGELFF
TGTGCCAGTAGTATGACCTACGGCGGTAGAACACCAGGGTCCGGGGAGCTGTTTTTT
>TRBJ2-5|16|TRBV18|.|.
CASSRTVSRSRETQYF
TGTGCCAGCTCACGGACAGTGAGTAGGTCCAGAGAGACCCAGTACTTC
>TRBJ1-2|16|TRBV28|.|TRBD1
CASFHGGTGANYGYTF
TGTGCCAGCTTCCACGGCGGGACAGGAGCTAACTATGGCTACACCTTC
>TRBJ2-1|15|TRBV6-1|.|.
CASRASLAGNNEQFF
TGTGCCAGCAGAGCCTCATTGGCGGGGAACAATGAGCAGTTCTTC
>TRBJ1-5|16|TRBV28|few|.
CASSSGAGVPNQPQHF
TGTGCCAGCAGTTCGGGTGCAGGCGTCCCCAATCAGCCCCAGCATTTT
>TRBJ1-6|12|TRBV19|.|TRBD1
CASSRTGTPLHF
TGTGCCAGTAGTAGGACAGGTACACCCCTCCACTTT
>TRBJ2-6|15|TRBV6-6|.|.
CASSYAGTGANVLTF
TGTGCCAGCAGTTACGCGGGGACTGGGGCCAACGTCCTGACTTTC
>TRBJ2-4|22|TRBV14|.|TRBD2
CASSKAGVPGLAGEEAKNIQYF
TGTGCCAGCAGCAAGGCAGGGGTGCCGGGACTAGCGGGAGAAGAAGCCAAAAACATTCAGTACTTC
>TRBJ2-3|16|TRBV5-1|once|.
CASSLGGQARGDTQYF
TGCGCCAGCAGCTTGGGGGGGCAGGCCAGAGGAGATACGCAGTATTTT
>TRBJ1-2|13|TRBV2|.|.
CASRYSGPPGYTF
TGTGCCAGCAGGTACTCAGGACCGCCCGGCTACACCTTC
>TRBJ2-7|14|TRBV6-1|once|.
CAISREHSTYEQYF
TGTGCCATCTCCCGGGAGCATTCCACCTACGAGCAGTACTTC